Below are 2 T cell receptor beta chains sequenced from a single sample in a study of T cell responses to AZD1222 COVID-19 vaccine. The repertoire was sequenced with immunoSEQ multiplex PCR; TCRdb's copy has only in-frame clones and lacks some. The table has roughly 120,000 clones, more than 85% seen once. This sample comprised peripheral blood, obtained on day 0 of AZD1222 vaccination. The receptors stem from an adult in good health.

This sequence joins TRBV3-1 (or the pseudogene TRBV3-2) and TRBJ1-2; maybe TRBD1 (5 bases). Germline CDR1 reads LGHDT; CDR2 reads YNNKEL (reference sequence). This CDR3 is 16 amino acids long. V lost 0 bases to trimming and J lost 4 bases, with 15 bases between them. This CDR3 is CASSQDVMGLRYGYTF. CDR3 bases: TGTGCCAGCAGCCAAGATGTAATGGGGCTGCGCTATGGCTACACCTTC.

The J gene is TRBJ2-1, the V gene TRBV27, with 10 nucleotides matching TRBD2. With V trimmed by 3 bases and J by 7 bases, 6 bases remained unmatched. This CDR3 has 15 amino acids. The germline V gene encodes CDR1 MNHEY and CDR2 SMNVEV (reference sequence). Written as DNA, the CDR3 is TGTGCCAGCAGTTTGGGTCTAGCGGGAGTTAATGAGCAGTTCTTC. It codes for CASSLGLAGVNEQFF.